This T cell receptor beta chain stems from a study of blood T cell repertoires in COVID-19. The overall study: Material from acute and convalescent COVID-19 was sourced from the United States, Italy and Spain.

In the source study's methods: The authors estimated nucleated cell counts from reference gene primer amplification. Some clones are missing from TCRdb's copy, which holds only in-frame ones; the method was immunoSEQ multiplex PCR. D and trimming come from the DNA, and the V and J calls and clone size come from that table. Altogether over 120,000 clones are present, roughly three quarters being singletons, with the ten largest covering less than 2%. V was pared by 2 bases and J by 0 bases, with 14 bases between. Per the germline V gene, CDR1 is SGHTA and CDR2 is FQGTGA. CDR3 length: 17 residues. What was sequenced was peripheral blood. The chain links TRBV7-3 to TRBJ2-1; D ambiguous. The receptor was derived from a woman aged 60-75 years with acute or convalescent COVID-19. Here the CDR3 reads CASSLGFRWSSYNEQFF. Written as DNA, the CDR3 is TGTGCCAGCAGCTTAGGTTTTCGGTGGAGCTCCTACAATGAGCAGTTCTTC.